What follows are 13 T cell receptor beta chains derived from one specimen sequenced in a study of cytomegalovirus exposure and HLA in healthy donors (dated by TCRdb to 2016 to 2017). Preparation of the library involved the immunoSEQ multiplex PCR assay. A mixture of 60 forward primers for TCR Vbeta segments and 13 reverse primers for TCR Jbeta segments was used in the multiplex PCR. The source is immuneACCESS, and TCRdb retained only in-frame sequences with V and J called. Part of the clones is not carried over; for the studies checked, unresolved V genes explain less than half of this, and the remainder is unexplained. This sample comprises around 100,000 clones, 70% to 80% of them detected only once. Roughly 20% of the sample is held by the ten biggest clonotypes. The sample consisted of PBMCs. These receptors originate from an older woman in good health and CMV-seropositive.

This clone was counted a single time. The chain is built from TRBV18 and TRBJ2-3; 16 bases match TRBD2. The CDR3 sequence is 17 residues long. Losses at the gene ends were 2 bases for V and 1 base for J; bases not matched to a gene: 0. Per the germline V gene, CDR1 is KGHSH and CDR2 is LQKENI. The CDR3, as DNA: TGTGCCAGCTCACCAGGGACTAGCGGGAGGGGCACAGATACGCAGTATTTT. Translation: CASSPGTSGRGTDTQYF.

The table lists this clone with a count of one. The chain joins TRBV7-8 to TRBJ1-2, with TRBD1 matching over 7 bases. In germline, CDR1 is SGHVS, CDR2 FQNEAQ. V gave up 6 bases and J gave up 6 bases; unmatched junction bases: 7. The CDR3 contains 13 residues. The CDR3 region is CASRKGQGDGYTF. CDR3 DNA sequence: TGTGCCAGCAGAAAGGGGCAGGGGGATGGCTACACCTTC.

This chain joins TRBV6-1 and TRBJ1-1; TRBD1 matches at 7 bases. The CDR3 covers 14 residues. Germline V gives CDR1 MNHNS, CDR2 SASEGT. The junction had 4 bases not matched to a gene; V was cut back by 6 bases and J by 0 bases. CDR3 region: CASRGQRLNTEAFF. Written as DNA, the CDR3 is TGTGCCAGCAGGGGACAGAGATTGAACACTGAAGCTTTCTTT.

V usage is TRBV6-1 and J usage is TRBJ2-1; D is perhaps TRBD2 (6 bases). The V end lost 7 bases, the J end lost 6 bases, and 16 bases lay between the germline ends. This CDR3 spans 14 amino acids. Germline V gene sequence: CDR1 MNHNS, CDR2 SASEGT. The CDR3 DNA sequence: TGTGCCAGCACACCGGGGACTCGCTTCAATGAGCAGTTCTTC. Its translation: CASTPGTRFNEQFF.

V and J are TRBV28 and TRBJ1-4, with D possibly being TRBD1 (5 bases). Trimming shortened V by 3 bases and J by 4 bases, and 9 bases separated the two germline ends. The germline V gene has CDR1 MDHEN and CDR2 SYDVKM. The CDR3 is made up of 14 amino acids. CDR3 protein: CASSLTAGNEKLFF. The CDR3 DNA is TGTGCCAGCAGTTTGACAGCGGGTAATGAAAAACTGTTTTTT.

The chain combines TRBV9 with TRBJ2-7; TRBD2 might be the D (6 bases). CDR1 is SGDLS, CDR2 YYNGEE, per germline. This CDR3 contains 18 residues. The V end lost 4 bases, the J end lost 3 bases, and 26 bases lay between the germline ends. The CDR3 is CASSPDRGAVGGYYEQYF. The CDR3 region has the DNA TGTGCCAGCAGCCCAGATCGAGGGGCCGTCGGGGGATACTACGAGCAGTACTTC.

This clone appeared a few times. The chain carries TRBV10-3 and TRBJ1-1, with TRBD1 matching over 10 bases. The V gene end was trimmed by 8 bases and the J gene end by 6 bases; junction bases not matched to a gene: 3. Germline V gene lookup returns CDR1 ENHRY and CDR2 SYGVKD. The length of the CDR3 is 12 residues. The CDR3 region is CAIGQGEAEAFF. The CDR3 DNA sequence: TGTGCCATCGGACAGGGGGAGGCTGAAGCTTTCTTT.

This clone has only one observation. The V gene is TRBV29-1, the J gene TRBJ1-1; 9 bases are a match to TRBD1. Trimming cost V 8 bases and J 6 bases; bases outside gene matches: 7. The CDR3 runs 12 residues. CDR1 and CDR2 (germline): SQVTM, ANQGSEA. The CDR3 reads CSSNRGPSEAFF. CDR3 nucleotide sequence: TGCAGCAGCAACAGGGGGCCATCTGAAGCTTTCTTT.

As DNA, the CDR3 is TGTGCCAGCAGCTTAAGCGGGAGCGGGTCCTACGAGCAGTACTTC. Protein product: CASSLSGSGSYEQYF. V usage is TRBV7-2 and J usage is TRBJ2-7; 8 nucleotides match TRBD2. Germline CDR1 SGHTA, CDR2 FQGNSA. After removal of 2 bases from V and 1 base from J, the junction contained 4 bases not matched to a gene. The CDR3 is made up of 15 amino acids.

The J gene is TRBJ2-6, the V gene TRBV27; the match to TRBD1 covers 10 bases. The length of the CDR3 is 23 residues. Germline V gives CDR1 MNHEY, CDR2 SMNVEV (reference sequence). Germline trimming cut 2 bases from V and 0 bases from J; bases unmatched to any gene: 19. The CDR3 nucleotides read TGTGCCAGCAGTTTAAGGGTCCGCGACAGGGGGCTGGGGGCCTACTCTGGGGCCAACGTCCTGACTTTC. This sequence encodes CASSLRVRDRGLGAYSGANVLTF.

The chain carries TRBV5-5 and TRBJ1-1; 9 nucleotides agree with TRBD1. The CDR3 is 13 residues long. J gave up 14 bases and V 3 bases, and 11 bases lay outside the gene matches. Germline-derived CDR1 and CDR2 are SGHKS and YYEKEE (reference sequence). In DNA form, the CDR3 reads TGTGCCAGCAGCTCTTCCACAGGGGGCGGGAGGTTCTTT. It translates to CASSSSTGGGRFF. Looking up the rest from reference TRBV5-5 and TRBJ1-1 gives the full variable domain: DAGVTQSPTHLIKTRGQQVTLRCSPISGHKSVSWYQQVLGQGPQFIFQYYEKEERGRGNFPDRFSARQFPNYSSELNVNALLLGDSALYLCASSSSTGGGRFFGQGTRLTVV.

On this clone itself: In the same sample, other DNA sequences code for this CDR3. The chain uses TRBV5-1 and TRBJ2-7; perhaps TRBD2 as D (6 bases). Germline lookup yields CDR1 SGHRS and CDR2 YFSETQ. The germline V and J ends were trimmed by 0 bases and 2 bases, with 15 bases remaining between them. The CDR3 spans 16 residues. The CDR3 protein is CASSLVAGRLPYEQYF. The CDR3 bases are TGCGCCAGCAGCTTGGTGGCGGGGAGACTACCCTACGAGCAGTACTTC. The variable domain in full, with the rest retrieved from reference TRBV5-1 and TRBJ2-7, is KAGVTQTPRYLIKTRGQQVTLSCSPISGHRSVSWYQQTPGQGLQFLFEYFSETQRNKGNFPGRFSGRQFSNSRSEMNVSTLELGDSALYLCASSLVAGRLPYEQYFGPGTRLTVT.

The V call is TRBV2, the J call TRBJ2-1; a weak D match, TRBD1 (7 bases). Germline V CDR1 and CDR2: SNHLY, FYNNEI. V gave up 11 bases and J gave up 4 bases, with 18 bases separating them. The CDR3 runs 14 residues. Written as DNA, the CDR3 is TGTGCCGGGCAGGGGGGCGGGGTATACAATGAGCAGTTCTTC. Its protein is CAGQGGGVYNEQFF.